Following are 18 T cell receptor beta chains from one sample sequenced in a study of glioma-infiltrating T cells. TCR alpha and beta CDR3 regions were amplified from RNA using iRepertoire nested multiplex PCR. TCRdb itself ran the multiplex PCR reads through MiXCR, one entry per CDR3 protein. Seen here are about 400,000 distinct CDR3 sequences, about two fifths observed once, and the top ten hold about 11%. What was sequenced was glioma tissue, nonneoplastic brain tissue, or PBMCs (not recorded which). The receptors stem from a human donor with low-grade glioma or glioblastoma, undergoing nonglioma brain surgery, or in good health (not recorded which).

Ten or more counts support this clonotype. The chain is built from TRBV27 and TRBJ1-4; 7 bases line up with TRBD1. Germline CDR1 is MNHEY and CDR2 is SMNVEV (reference sequence). The CDR3 is 14 residues long. After removal of 5 bases from V and 12 bases from J, the junction contained 12 bases not matched to a gene. The CDR3 loop reads CASSPGTVQGELFF. The CDR3 coding sequence is TGTGCCAGCAGTCCGGGGACAGTGCAGGGGGAACTGTTTTTT.

With respect to this clonotype: A much larger clone differs by one base, so this may be a read error. The chain is built from TRBV7-9 and TRBJ1-1, with 8 bases identical to TRBD1. Germline V gives CDR1 SEHNR, CDR2 FQNEAQ (reference sequence). CDR3 length: 16 amino acids. V gave up 7 bases and J gave up 4 bases; unmatched junction bases: 14. CDR3 sequence (DNA): TGTGCCAGCACCTTGGGACAGGAAGATCAGAGCACTGAAGCTTTCTTT. Amino acid sequence: CASTLGQEDQSTEAFF.

This clonotype was recorded many times. V usage is TRBV7-8 and J usage is TRBJ2-3; no clear D. This CDR3 has 14 amino acids. The germline gives CDR1 SGHVS, CDR2 FQNEAQ. V was shortened by 5 bases and J by 5 bases, with 14 bases between the two germline ends. CDR3 bases: TGTGCCAGCAGCGAAGACACCCTACTAGATACGCAGTATTTT. Amino acids: CASSEDTLLDTQYF.

This chain joins TRBV18 and TRBJ1-1, with 9 bases identical to TRBD1. V gave up 3 bases and J gave up 7 bases; unmatched junction bases: 6. The CDR3 runs to 14 residues. Germline CDR1 and CDR2: KGHSH and LQKENI. The CDR3: CASSPNRGQGEAFF. For the CDR3, the DNA is TGTGCCAGCTCACCTAACAGGGGGCAGGGTGAAGCTTTCTTT. Supplemented by reference TRBV18 and TRBJ1-1, the full variable domain reads NAGVMQNPRHLVRRRGQEARLRCSPMKGHSHVYWYRQLPEEGLKFMVYLQKENIIDESGMPKERFSAEFPKEGPSILRIQQVVRGDSAAYFCASSPNRGQGEAFFGQGTRLTVV.

The V gene is TRBV15, the J gene TRBJ1-1; 11 bases map to TRBD1. Germline CDR1 and CDR2: LNHNV and YYDKDF (reference sequence). V was clipped by 2 bases and J by 4 bases; unmatched bases: 12. The CDR3 contains 18 residues. CDR3 sequence reads: CATSRSPRDRGDSTEAFF. DNA for the CDR3: TGTGCCACCAGCAGATCACCCCGGGACAGGGGGGATAGCACTGAAGCTTTCTTT.

V gene TRBV7-2 combines with J gene TRBJ1-2; the match to TRBD1 covers 7 bases. The germline gives CDR1 SGHTA, CDR2 FQGNSA. The CDR3 runs to 14 residues. J lost 0 bases, V lost 7 bases, and 5 bases had no gene match. The CDR3 coding sequence is TGTGCCAGCAACCCCGACAGGGCTAACTATGGCTACACCTTC. It is translated as CASNPDRANYGYTF.

In this sample, this clonotype turned up a few times. The chain links TRBV20-1 to TRBJ1-6, with D hard to call. The germline V gene encodes CDR1 DFQATT and CDR2 SNEGSKA (reference sequence). The CDR3 sequence is 16 residues long. Trimming shortened V by 3 bases and J by 3 bases, and 15 bases separated the two germline ends. The chain's CDR3 is CSARTYSASYNSPLHF. In nucleotides, the CDR3 is TGCAGTGCTAGGACATATTCGGCCAGCTATAATTCACCCCTCCACTTT.

The chain uses TRBV29-1 and TRBJ2-1; no reliable D call. Trimming took off 5 bases at V and 2 bases at J, with 10 bases between the two ends. Germline CDR1 SQVTM, CDR2 ANQGSEA. CDR3 size: 13 residues. The CDR3 is CSVSISPYNEQFF. The DNA for the CDR3 is TGCAGCGTTTCAATATCCCCCTACAATGAGCAGTTCTTC.

This clonotype was seen a handful of times. This chain connects TRBV18 to TRBJ2-1; 7 nucleotides align to TRBD2. V dropped 0 bases and J dropped 6; count of bases not matched to a gene: 14. From germline, CDR1 is KGHSH and CDR2 LQKENI. CDR3 size: 18 residues. The CDR3 coding sequence is TGTGCCAGCTCACCACCGGGCACTCCCTCCGGGAGGTTCAATGAGCAGTTCTTC. This sequence encodes CASSPPGTPSGRFNEQFF.

V gene TRBV25-1 combines with J gene TRBJ2-5, with 9 bases lining up with TRBD2. The CDR3 covers 14 residues. V lost 5 bases to trimming and J lost 5 bases; unmatched junction nucleotides: 6. Germline CDR1 MGHDK, CDR2 SYGVNS. The CDR3 coding sequence is TGTGCCAGCAGTTTAGCGGGAGTGATGGAGACCCAGTACTTC. Translation: CASSLAGVMETQYF.

Only a few counts were recorded for this clonotype. The chain is built from TRBV7-2 and TRBJ2-3, with 13 bases identical to TRBD2. Looked up from germline, CDR1 is SGHTA and CDR2 is FQGNSA. V lost 5 bases, J lost 4 bases, and 12 bases stayed unmatched. The CDR3 runs to 18 residues. The CDR3 loop reads CASSQTPPGLAGADTQYF. CDR3 DNA: TGTGCCAGCAGCCAGACTCCACCCGGACTAGCGGGAGCAGATACGCAGTATTTT.

Worth noting for this clonotype: Possible read error: a much larger clone is one base away. The chain joins TRBV6-2 or TRBV6-3 to TRBJ2-1; 8 positions agree with TRBD2. The CDR3 has 16 amino acids. Germline CDR1 MNHEY, CDR2 SVGEGT. Trimming at V came to 6 bases and at J to 0 bases, leaving 7 bases not matched to a gene. The CDR3 is CASSPGGMRSYNEQFF. CDR3 coding DNA: TGTGCCAGCAGCCCGGGGGGGATGCGCTCCTACAATGAGCAGTTCTTC.

V is TRBV7-9 and J is TRBJ2-2, with TRBD2 identical over 8 bases. V lost 4 bases, J lost 6 bases, and 7 bases stayed unmatched. In germline, CDR1 is SEHNR, CDR2 FQNEAQ (reference sequence). The CDR3 is 15 residues long. The CDR3 bases are TGTGCCAGCAGCTCGAGCGGGAGCATGGCCGGGGAGCTGTTTTTT. It translates to CASSSSGSMAGELFF. Combining the CDR3 with reference TRBV7-9 and TRBJ2-2 gives the whole variable domain DTGVSQNPRHKITKRGQNVTFRCDPISEHNRLYWYRQTLGQGPEFLTYFQNEAQLEKSRLLSDRFSAERPKGSFSTLEIQRTEQGDSAMYLCASSSSGSMAGELFFGEGSRLTVL.

This clonotype was seen many times. The chain couples TRBV6-1 to TRBJ2-1, with D unresolved. Germline loops: CDR1 MNHNS, CDR2 SASEGT. Trimming removed 5 bases at V and 0 bases at J, with 11 bases between. The CDR3 sequence is 15 residues long. The CDR3 here is CASSSGRSSYNEQFF. The CDR3 nucleotides read TGTGCCAGCAGTTCCGGACGGAGCTCCTACAATGAGCAGTTCTTC.

On this clonotype: A much bigger clone sits one base away, suggesting this may be a read error. The rearrangement links TRBV28 to TRBJ2-5, with D perhaps TRBD2 (6 bases). CDR3 length: 13 residues. Germline-derived CDR1 and CDR2 are MDHEN and SYDVKM. The CDR3 is CASSGKAGETKYF. CDR3 coding DNA: TGTGCCAGCAGTGGAAAAGCGGGTGAGACCAAGTACTTC.

This clonotype was found a few times. V is TRBV4-3 and J is TRBJ2-7; D ambiguous. Per the germline V gene, CDR1 is LGHNA and CDR2 is YSLEER. The CDR3 spans 15 residues. V dropped 0 bases and J dropped 0 bases, with 9 bases sitting between them. This chain's CDR3 is CASSQDPGLSYEQYF. In DNA form, the CDR3 reads TGCGCCAGCAGCCAAGATCCCGGTCTCTCCTACGAGCAGTACTTC.

The chain employs TRBV5-4 and TRBJ1-2; D ambiguous. Germline V gene lookup returns CDR1 SGHNT and CDR2 YYREEE (reference sequence). V was shortened by 7 bases and J by 8 bases, with 18 bases between the two germline ends. There are 13 residues in the CDR3. The CDR3 DNA reads as TGTGCCAGCGGTGATGGGGAATTGAACGGCTACACCTTC. Amino acids: CASGDGELNGYTF.

A word on this clonotype: Possible read error: a much larger clone is one base away. V and J are TRBV28 and TRBJ1-1; D is ambiguous. Deletions cut 5 bases from V and 11 bases from J, with 15 bases between. The CDR3 sequence is 12 residues long. From germline, CDR1 is MDHEN and CDR2 SYDVKM. The CDR3 loop reads CASSTQSIRAFF. For the CDR3, the DNA is TGTGCCAGCAGTACCCAGTCCATCCGGGCTTTCTTT.